This TCR beta chain was sequenced for a study of beta chain features in type 1 diabetes. Study outcomes and limitations: PCR, the amplification step, might favor shorter templates, equally in patients and controls. Small HLA sub-analyses could not settle whether HLA shapes TCRB rearrangement. Cells expressing TCR highly could be over-represented by cDNA sequencing. Among all four CD4+ subsets, Type 1 diabetes patients had TCRB CDR3s that were moderately but significantly shorter. Reduced insertions and increased deletions marked VDJ junctions in type 1 diabetes patients.

On this clone: Antigen specificity is unknown.

This CDR3 has 13 residues. Trimming took 4 bases from V and 0 from J, leaving 10 bases between them. Germline V lookup: CDR1 SQVTM, CDR2 ANQGSEA. TCRB transcripts that were expressed got sequenced, as all of the isolated RNA had been reverse transcribed. The data were produced by immunoSEQ multiplex PCR, yet TCRdb's version contains in-frame clones alone and is incomplete. This table holds hundreds of thousands of clones, more than 12% found once. Input material: naive CD4+ T cells from blood. The gene calls are TRBV29-1 and TRBJ2-7; D is unclear. This receptor was identified in a man younger than 30 with type 1 diabetes. CDR3 sequence: CSVGQIASYEQYF. In DNA, the CDR3 is TGCAGCGTTGGTCAGATAGCCTCCTACGAGCAGTACTTC.